Each of the 29 T cell receptor beta chains below was sequenced from the same sample in a study of T cell clonality in common variable immunodeficiency. Study observations and caveats: Fewer deletions and N-nucleotide insertions were reportedly seen in common variable immunodeficiency TCR beta sequences.

Sequencing used immunoSEQ multiplex PCR; TCRdb keeps in-frame clones, though not all of them. The sample has more than 30,000 clones, none seen only once. These TCRs are of unknown antigen specificity. The sample taken for sequencing was peripheral blood mononuclear cells. Receptor source: a human donor with common variable immunodeficiency.

This clone was seen a few times. The sequenced CDR3 bases are TGTGCCAGCAGCTTAGGGTTAGCGGGGGGATCCCCC. The encoded protein is CASSLGLAGGSP. The full CDR3 reads CASSLGLAGGSPQHF. The chain links TRBV7-7 to TRBJ1-5; possible D gene TRBD1, 5 bases. The CDR3 is cut off 3 residues early in the read; its end comes from the germline J gene. The CDR3 runs to 15 residues. In germline, CDR1 is SSHAT, CDR2 FNYEAQ (reference sequence).

To note about this clone: With the read ending 3 residues before the CDR3 end, the germline J gene is used to fill in that end. The chain is built from TRBV20-1 and TRBJ2-5, with 9 bases that match TRBD2. V was pared by 5 bases and J by 5 bases, with 9 bases of the junction left unmatched. The germline V gene has CDR1 DFQATT and CDR2 SNEGSKA (reference sequence). The length of the CDR3 is 14 residues. CDR3 sequence: CSAAHSGTSETQYF. The sequenced CDR3 bases are TGCAGTGCTGCACACTCCGGGACTAGCGAGACC.

There are a few counts of this clone. The read ends 3 residues early relative to the CDR3; the germline J gene fills the gap. This chain joins TRBV20-1 and TRBJ1-2; 10 positions match TRBD1. CDR1 DFQATT and CDR2 SNEGSKA come from the germline V gene (reference sequence). This CDR3 is 15 amino acids long. Here the CDR3 reads CSARERDRGSGGYTF. The CDR3 DNA, read in part, is TGCAGTGCTAGAGAGAGGGACAGGGGTTCGGGAGGC.

The table lists this clone with a few counts. The read ends 3 residues early relative to the CDR3; the germline J gene fills the gap. The chain uses TRBV20-1 and TRBJ2-3; 7 positions agree with TRBD2. CDR1 is DFQATT and CDR2 is SNEGSKA in the germline V gene (reference sequence). CDR3 length: 14 residues. V dropped 3 bases and J dropped 3; count of bases not matched to a gene: 6. The CDR3 loop reads CSASLDSGTDTQYF. The part of the CDR3 DNA that was read is TGCAGTGCTAGCTTGGATAGCGGGACAGATACG.

Concerning this clone itself: The sequenced fragment ends 3 residues before the CDR3 boundary, so the rest is inferred from the germline J gene. This rearrangement joins TRBV11-3 to TRBJ2-7, with TRBD2 identical over 8 bases. The CDR3 length is 12 residues. V shed 6 bases, J shed 4 bases, and the junction held 2 bases outside the gene matches. Germline V gives CDR1 SGHNT, CDR2 YENEEA. CDR3 DNA, as far as it was read: TGTGCCAGCAGACGGGAGGGGTACGAG. This translates into CASRREGYE. The whole CDR3 reads CASRREGYEQYF. The full variable domain, its missing parts supplied by reference TRBV11-3 and TRBJ2-7, is EAGVVQSPRYKIIEKKQPVAFWCNPISGHNTLYWYLQNLGQGPELLIRYENEEAVDDSQLPKDRFSAERLKGVDSTLKIQPAELGDSAVYLCASRREGYEQYFGPGTRLTVT.

A note on this clone: The read is 3 residues too short to cover the CDR3 end, so that end is filled in from the germline J gene. The V call is TRBV7-8, the J call TRBJ2-1; 8 bases are shared with TRBD1. J gave up 8 bases and V 5 bases, and 14 bases lay outside the gene matches. The CDR3 has 16 amino acids. Germline loops: CDR1 SGHVS, CDR2 FQNEAQ. The CDR3 loop reads CASSPSKTGTGDEQFF. CDR3 DNA, as far as it was read: TGTGCCAGCAGCCCGTCTAAAACAGGGACAGGTGATGAG. Full variable domain (outside the CDR3, taken from reference TRBV7-8 and TRBJ2-1): GAGVSQSPRYKVAKRGQDVALRCDPISGHVSLFWYQQALGQGPEFLTYFQNEAQLDKSGLPSDRFFAERPEGSVSTLKIQRTQQEDSAVYLCASSPSKTGTGDEQFFGPGTRLTVL.

Relative to its sample, this clone is medium-sized. The CDR3 extends 3 residues past the end of the read, so its final part is completed from the germline J gene. The V gene is TRBV12-3 or TRBV12-4, the J gene TRBJ2-7; 9 bases agree with TRBD1. CDR3 length: 15 amino acids. V lost 3 bases and J lost 2; bases outside the gene matches: 5. The sequenced part of the CDR3 DNA is TGTGCCAGCAGTTTGACAGGGGGTGGCCCCTACGAG. It yields the protein CASSLTGGGPYE. From start to end, the CDR3 is CASSLTGGGPYEQYF.

Regarding this clone: The sequence runs out 3 residues before the end of the CDR3; the remainder is reconstructed from the germline J gene. The chain combines TRBV19 with TRBJ2-2, with D maybe TRBD1 (5 bases). Germline assignment: CDR1 LNHDA and CDR2 SQIVND (reference sequence). The CDR3 consists of 14 residues. Trimming cost V 4 bases and J 6 bases, with 12 bases left between them. The CDR3 bases that were read are TGTGCCAGTAGTACCCAGGGTGTTGCCGGGGAG. Its protein is CASSTQGVAGE. The whole CDR3 protein reads CASSTQGVAGELFF.

This clone was counted a few times. Read coverage stops 3 residues before the CDR3 terminus; the germline J gene supplies the remainder. The genes are TRBV30 and TRBJ2-7; no clear D gene. The V end was cut by 0 bases, the J end by 3 bases, with 6 bases between. Germline lookup yields CDR1 GTSNPN and CDR2 SVGIG (reference sequence). The length of the CDR3 is 12 residues. The CDR3 sequence is CAWSVYRYEQYF. The CDR3 bases that were read are TGTGCCTGGAGTGTATATCGCTACGAG.

In its sample, this clone was seen a few times. Read sequence stops 3 residues before the CDR3 end, and the germline J gene provides the missing end. The rearrangement uses TRBV19 and TRBJ1-1, with 9 bases fitting TRBD1. V gave up 4 bases and J gave up 4 bases; unmatched junction bases: 7. This CDR3 is built from 15 residues. Germline CDR1 reads LNHDA; CDR2 reads SQIVND (reference sequence). CDR3 in amino acids: CASSRGTGMGTEAFF. The sequenced part of the CDR3 DNA is TGTGCCAGTAGTAGGGGGACAGGGATGGGCACTGAA. Looking up the rest from reference TRBV19 and TRBJ1-1 gives the full variable domain: DGGITQSPKYLFRKEGQNVTLSCEQNLNHDAMYWYRQDPGQGLRLIYYSQIVNDFQKGDIAEGYSVSREKKESFPLTVTSAQKNPTAFYLCASSRGTGMGTEAFFGQGTRLTVV.

The CDR3 DNA, read in part, is TGTGCCAGCAGCTGGGGACAGGGCTCCTACAATGAG. It encodes CASSWGQGSYNE. The whole CDR3 protein reads CASSWGQGSYNEQFF. The chain couples TRBV11-3 to TRBJ2-1; 9 bases match TRBD1. The read ends 3 residues early relative to the CDR3; the germline J gene fills the gap. The CDR3 runs 15 residues. Trimming took 4 bases from V and 0 from J; bases not matched to a gene: 1. Germline loops: CDR1 SGHNT, CDR2 YENEEA. The full variable domain, rest sourced from reference TRBV11-3 and TRBJ2-1, is EAGVVQSPRYKIIEKKQPVAFWCNPISGHNTLYWYLQNLGQGPELLIRYENEEAVDDSQLPKDRFSAERLKGVDSTLKIQPAELGDSAVYLCASSWGQGSYNEQFFGPGTRLTVL.

Regarding this clone: The CDR3 end lies 3 residues beyond the end of the read and is filled in from the germline J gene. The chain links TRBV19 to TRBJ1-2; 9 bases are shared with TRBD1. J was trimmed by 4 bases and V by 6 bases; bases with no gene match: 12. From germline, CDR1 is LNHDA and CDR2 SQIVND (reference sequence). This CDR3 contains 16 residues. This chain's CDR3 is CASSRDREMRAYGYTF. CDR3 DNA (partial): TGTGCCAGTAGCCGGGACAGGGAAATGAGGGCCTATGGC. Full variable domain (missing parts from reference TRBV19 and TRBJ1-2): DGGITQSPKYLFRKEGQNVTLSCEQNLNHDAMYWYRQDPGQGLRLIYYSQIVNDFQKGDIAEGYSVSREKKESFPLTVTSAQKNPTAFYLCASSRDREMRAYGYTFGSGTRLTVV.

This clone was seen more than once but under ten times. The read terminates 3 residues ahead of where the CDR3 ends, so the germline J gene completes it. The chain uses TRBV7-9 and TRBJ1-3, with D possibly TRBD1 on 5 matching bases. The CDR3 is 15 amino acids. The V gene's germline CDR1 is SEHNR and CDR2 FQNEAQ (reference sequence). The ends were cut back, 5 bases at V and 4 bases at J, with 15 bases in the middle. CDR3 region: CASSRIQGIGNTIYF. The DNA read from the CDR3 is TGTGCCAGCAGCCGTATCCAGGGAATAGGAAACACC.

This clone was observed a handful of times. The CDR3 end falls 3 residues outside the read, so it is completed with the germline J gene. The chain carries TRBV18 and TRBJ2-5; 9 nucleotides match TRBD2. The length of the CDR3 is 17 residues. Trimming took 4 bases from V and 5 from J; bases not matched to a gene: 14. Germline V lookup: CDR1 KGHSH, CDR2 LQKENI. The chain's CDR3 is CASSRIFGGGARETQYF. The sequenced CDR3 bases are TGTGCCAGCTCACGCATCTTTGGCGGGGGGGCCCGGGAGACC.

The table lists this clone with many counts. The read ends 3 residues shy of where the CDR3 ends; the end is completed using the germline J gene. The chain uses TRBV9 and TRBJ2-7; 8 bases are a match to TRBD2. The CDR3 consists of 15 residues. The V and J ends lost 4 bases and 3 bases, in that order; junction bases with no gene match: 9. The V gene's germline CDR1 is SGDLS and CDR2 YYNGEE. The CDR3 bases that were read are TGTGCCAGCAGCCTAACCGGGACTAGGTACTACGAG. It is translated as CASSLTGTRYYE. The whole CDR3 protein is CASSLTGTRYYEQYF.

In the case of this clone: Read coverage stops 3 residues before the CDR3 terminus; the germline J gene supplies the remainder. The J gene is TRBJ1-3, the V gene TRBV19; no clear D. V was shortened by 3 bases and J by 9 bases, with 15 bases between the two germline ends. Germline CDR1 reads LNHDA; CDR2 reads SQIVND (reference sequence). The CDR3 runs to 14 residues. The part of the CDR3 DNA that was read is TGTGCCAGTAGTATTGGACTTCTATTCGGCACC. Translated: CASSIGLLFGT. The whole CDR3 protein is CASSIGLLFGTIYF. The entire variable domain, with the rest obtained from reference TRBV19 and TRBJ1-3, is as follows: DGGITQSPKYLFRKEGQNVTLSCEQNLNHDAMYWYRQDPGQGLRLIYYSQIVNDFQKGDIAEGYSVSREKKESFPLTVTSAQKNPTAFYLCASSIGLLFGTIYFGEGSWLTVV.

The CDR3 loop is CASSPGGTEAFF. The sequenced part of the CDR3 DNA is TGTGCCAGCAGCCCGGGGGGGACTGAA. J is TRBJ1-1 and V is TRBV7-3, with D perhaps TRBD1 (5 bases). The read is 3 residues too short to cover the CDR3 end, so that end is filled in from the germline J gene. This CDR3 spans 12 amino acids. With 5 bases removed from V and 5 bases from J, the gap between germline ends came to 9 bases. Germline V gives CDR1 SGHTA, CDR2 FQGTGA.

This clone was seen at least ten times. From the germline J gene comes the end of the CDR3, since the read stops 3 residues before it. The chain has TRBV20-1 and TRBJ2-5, with TRBD2 matching 8 bases. The CDR3 runs 13 residues. The germline V gene encodes CDR1 DFQATT and CDR2 SNEGSKA (reference sequence). J lost 1 base, V lost 6 bases, and 4 bases had no gene match. CDR3 bases read: TGCAGTGCAGCCGGGGGGGGCCAAGAGACC. It codes for CSAAGGGQET. The whole CDR3 sequence is CSAAGGGQETQYF.

This clone was seen repeatedly, ten times or more. The CDR3 goes on 3 residues after the read ends, and that part is filled in from the germline J gene. The genes are TRBV18 and TRBJ2-2; D unresolved. V dropped 3 bases and J dropped 5 bases, with 16 bases sitting between them. Germline lookup yields CDR1 KGHSH and CDR2 LQKENI. This CDR3 is 16 amino acids long. The covered CDR3 bases are TGTGCCAGCTCACCTTTGCCCCAAACGGTGACCGGGGAG. This gives the protein CASSPLPQTVTGE. The whole CDR3 protein is CASSPLPQTVTGELFF.

Comment on this clone: The DNA ends 3 residues before the CDR3 does, and the rest of the CDR3 is filled in from the germline J gene. The chain joins TRBV19 to TRBJ1-2; the match to TRBD1 covers 9 bases. Looked up from germline, CDR1 is LNHDA and CDR2 is SQIVND (reference sequence). The CDR3 is made up of 16 amino acids. V was pared by 6 bases and J by 3 bases, with 11 bases of the junction left unmatched. CDR3 bases read: TGTGCCAGTAGGGGACAGGGCTTGGGTCCGGACTATGGC. It is translated as CASRGQGLGPDYG. The complete CDR3 reads CASRGQGLGPDYGYTF.

This clone was counted a few times. The CDR3 goes on 3 residues after the read ends, and that part is filled in from the germline J gene. The chain recombines TRBV20-1 with TRBJ2-1; 7 positions agree with TRBD2. This CDR3 has 15 residues. Per germline, CDR1 DFQATT and CDR2 SNEGSKA (reference sequence). After removal of 5 bases from V and 1 base from J, the junction contained 8 bases not matched to a gene. The sequenced CDR3 bases are TGCAGTGCTCGGGGAGGGAGGGTGTCCTACAATGAG. Encoded protein: CSARGGRVSYNE. The CDR3 as a whole reads CSARGGRVSYNEQFF.

The CDR3 region is CSASIAYTDTQYF. CDR3 DNA, as far as it was read: TGCAGTGCTAGTATAGCCTACACAGATACG. The J gene is TRBJ2-3, the V gene TRBV20-1; D not certain. With the read ending 3 residues before the CDR3 end, the germline J gene is used to fill in that end. From germline, CDR1 is DFQATT and CDR2 SNEGSKA (reference sequence). The CDR3 loop spans 13 amino acids. V lost 3 bases and J 2 bases, leaving 9 bases between the germline ends.

There are many counts of this clone. The read ends 3 residues before the CDR3 terminus; that terminus is restored from the germline J gene. The chain couples TRBV30 to TRBJ1-2, with TRBD1 matching 8 bases. CDR1 and CDR2 (germline): GTSNPN, SVGIG (reference sequence). The CDR3 contains 13 residues. CDR3 amino acids: CAWSADRAKGYTF. Incomplete CDR3 DNA: TGTGCCTGGAGCGCGGACAGGGCTAAAGGC.

This clone occurred many times. The CDR3 end is not reached by the read, which stops 3 residues before it; the germline J gene fills it in. This chain uses TRBV18 with TRBJ1-2, with 8 nucleotides matching TRBD1. The trim removed 2 bases at V and 4 bases at J, leaving 6 bases unmatched. Germline V lookup: CDR1 KGHSH, CDR2 LQKENI. The CDR3 has 15 residues. Incomplete CDR3 DNA: TGTGCCAGCTCACCAATCAACGGACAGGGCTATGGC. Its protein product is CASSPINGQGYG. The complete CDR3 protein is CASSPINGQGYGYTF.

Note on this clone: The CDR3 end is not reached by the read, which stops 3 residues before it; the germline J gene fills it in. The genes are TRBV19 and TRBJ2-7, with D possibly being TRBD1 (5 bases). CDR1 is LNHDA and CDR2 is SQIVND in the germline V gene (reference sequence). The germline V and J ends were trimmed by 10 bases and 5 bases, with 27 bases remaining between them. The CDR3 has 16 amino acids. CDR3: CATKLAETAKGHEQYF. CDR3 DNA, as far as it was read: TGTGCCACCAAGTTGGCAGAGACAGCCAAGGGCCACGAG.

This clone was seen ten or more times. The read ends 3 residues early relative to the CDR3; the germline J gene fills the gap. V usage is TRBV18 and J usage is TRBJ1-1; unclear D gene. CDR1 and CDR2 (germline): KGHSH, LQKENI. V was pared by 5 bases and J by 6 bases, with 16 bases between. The CDR3 is made up of 14 amino acids. The sequenced part of the CDR3 DNA is TGTGCCAGCTCAGTAATCGAGCGGGCTTCTGAA. Amino acid sequence: CASSVIERASE. The entire CDR3 protein reads CASSVIERASEAFF.

As for this clone: The read ends 3 residues shy of where the CDR3 ends; the end is completed using the germline J gene. The chain combines TRBV6-4 with TRBJ2-4; 10 bases match TRBD1. The CDR3 consists of 14 residues. Unmatched junction bases numbered 3, after V lost 1 base and J lost 9 bases. Germline V lookup: CDR1 MRHNA, CDR2 SNTAGT. The part of the CDR3 DNA that was read is TGTGCCAGCAGTGACTGTCGGACAGGGGGCATT. It codes for CASSDCRTGGI. The CDR3 as a whole reads CASSDCRTGGIQYF.

Of note for this clone: The DNA ends 3 residues before the CDR3 does, and the rest of the CDR3 is filled in from the germline J gene. The chain is built from TRBV19 and TRBJ2-1; tentative D call: TRBD1 (8 bases). Between the trimmed V and J ends, which lost 6 bases and 3 bases, there was a span of 15 bases. Germline CDR1 is LNHDA and CDR2 is SQIVND (reference sequence). The CDR3 is 15 amino acids. The CDR3 spells CASRDTGGVYNEQFF. The CDR3 DNA, read in part, is TGTGCCAGTAGAGATACAGGGGGGGTCTACAATGAG. The whole variable domain, filled in from reference TRBV19 and TRBJ2-1, reads DGGITQSPKYLFRKEGQNVTLSCEQNLNHDAMYWYRQDPGQGLRLIYYSQIVNDFQKGDIAEGYSVSREKKESFPLTVTSAQKNPTAFYLCASRDTGGVYNEQFFGPGTRLTVL.

This clone was observed at least ten times. The observed sequence ends 3 residues before the CDR3 terminus, with the missing tail filled in from the germline J gene. The chain is built from TRBV18 and TRBJ2-3, with TRBD2 as a possible D gene (6 bases). The germline V gene has CDR1 KGHSH and CDR2 LQKENI. The CDR3 is made up of 15 amino acids. The germline V and J ends were trimmed by 0 bases and 5 bases, with 12 bases remaining between them. The CDR3 spells CASSPPTRAGDTQYF. CDR3 DNA (partial): TGTGCCAGCTCACCACCGACCCGAGCGGGAGATACG.